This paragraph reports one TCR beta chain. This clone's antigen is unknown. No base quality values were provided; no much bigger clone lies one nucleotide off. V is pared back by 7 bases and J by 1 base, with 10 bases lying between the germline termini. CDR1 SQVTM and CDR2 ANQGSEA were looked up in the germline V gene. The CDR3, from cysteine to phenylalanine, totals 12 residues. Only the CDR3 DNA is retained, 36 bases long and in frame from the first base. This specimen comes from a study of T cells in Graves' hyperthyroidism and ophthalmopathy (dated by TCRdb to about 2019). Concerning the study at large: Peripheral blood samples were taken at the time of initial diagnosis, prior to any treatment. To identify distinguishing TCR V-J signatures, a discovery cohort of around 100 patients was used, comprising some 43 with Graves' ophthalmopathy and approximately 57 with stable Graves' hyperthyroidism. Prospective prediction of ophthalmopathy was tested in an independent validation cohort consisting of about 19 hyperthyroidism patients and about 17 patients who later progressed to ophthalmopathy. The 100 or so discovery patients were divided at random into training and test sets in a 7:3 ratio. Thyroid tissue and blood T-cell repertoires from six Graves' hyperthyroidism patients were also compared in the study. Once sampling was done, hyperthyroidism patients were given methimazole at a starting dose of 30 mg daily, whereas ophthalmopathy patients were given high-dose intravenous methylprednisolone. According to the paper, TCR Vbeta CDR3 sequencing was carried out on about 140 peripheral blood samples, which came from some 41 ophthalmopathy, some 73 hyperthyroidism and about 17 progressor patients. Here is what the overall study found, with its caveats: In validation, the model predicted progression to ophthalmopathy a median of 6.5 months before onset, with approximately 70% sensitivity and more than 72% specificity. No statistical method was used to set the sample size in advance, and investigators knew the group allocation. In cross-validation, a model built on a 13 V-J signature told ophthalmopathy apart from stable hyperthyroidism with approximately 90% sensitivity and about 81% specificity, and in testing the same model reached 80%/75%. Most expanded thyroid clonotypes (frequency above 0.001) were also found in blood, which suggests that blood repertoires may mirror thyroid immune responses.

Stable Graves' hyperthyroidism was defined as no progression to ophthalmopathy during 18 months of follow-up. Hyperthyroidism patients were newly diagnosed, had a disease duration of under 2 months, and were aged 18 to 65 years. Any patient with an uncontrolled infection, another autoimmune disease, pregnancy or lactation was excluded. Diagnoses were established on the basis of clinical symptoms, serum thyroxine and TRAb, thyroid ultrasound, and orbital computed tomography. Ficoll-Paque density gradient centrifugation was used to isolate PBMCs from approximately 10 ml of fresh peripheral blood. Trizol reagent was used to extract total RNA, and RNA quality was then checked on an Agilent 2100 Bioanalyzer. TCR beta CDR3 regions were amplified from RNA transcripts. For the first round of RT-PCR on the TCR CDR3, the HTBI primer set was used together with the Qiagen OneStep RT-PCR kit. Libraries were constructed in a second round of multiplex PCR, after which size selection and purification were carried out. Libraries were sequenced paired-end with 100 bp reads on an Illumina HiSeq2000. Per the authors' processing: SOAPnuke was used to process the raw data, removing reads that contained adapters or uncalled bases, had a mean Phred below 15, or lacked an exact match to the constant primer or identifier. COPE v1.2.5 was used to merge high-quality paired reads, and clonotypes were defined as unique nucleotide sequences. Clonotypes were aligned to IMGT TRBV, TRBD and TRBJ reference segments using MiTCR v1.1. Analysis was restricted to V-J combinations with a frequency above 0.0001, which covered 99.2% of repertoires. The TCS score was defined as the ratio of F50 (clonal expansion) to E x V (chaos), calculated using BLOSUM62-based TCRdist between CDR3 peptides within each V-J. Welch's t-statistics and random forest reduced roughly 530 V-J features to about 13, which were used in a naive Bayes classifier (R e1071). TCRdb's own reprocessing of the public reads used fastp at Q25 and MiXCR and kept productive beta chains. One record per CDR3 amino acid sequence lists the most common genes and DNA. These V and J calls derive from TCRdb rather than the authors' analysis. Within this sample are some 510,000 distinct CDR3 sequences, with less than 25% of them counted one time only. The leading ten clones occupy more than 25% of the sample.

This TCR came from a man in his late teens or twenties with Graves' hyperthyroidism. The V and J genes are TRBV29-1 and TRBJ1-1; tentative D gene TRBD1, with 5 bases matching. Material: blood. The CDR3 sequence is CSAGGANTEAFF. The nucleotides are TGCAGCGCGGGGGGAGCGAACACTGAAGCTTTCTTT.